Each of the 31 T cell receptor beta chains below was sequenced from the same sample in a study of post-analysis software for immune sequencing data. The study's findings and limits: TRBV5-6, TRBV5-1 and TRBV20-1 were among five TRBV segments more frequent in patients than controls.

Sequencing libraries made from TCR beta cDNA carried unique molecular identifiers. Using its own MiXCR run on the PCR reads, TCRdb lists one record per CDR3 protein. The data hold about 760,000 distinct CDR3 sequences, with roughly 30% observed a single time. Their cognate antigens are unknown. Sequencing was done on a sample of blood. All receptors derive from a girl aged 10 to 17 with multiple sclerosis.

V is TRBV29-1 and J is TRBJ2-1, with TRBD2 as a possible D gene (5 bases). V lost 6 bases, J lost 8 bases, and 14 bases lay in between. This CDR3 is 12 amino acids long. Germline V gene sequence: CDR1 SQVTM, CDR2 ANQGSEA. The CDR3: CSVPVRGDEQFF. The CDR3 DNA follows: TGCAGCGTCCCCGTCCGGGGAGATGAGCAGTTCTTC.

This clonotype was observed a handful of times. The chain has TRBV9 and TRBJ2-3; TRBD2 agrees at 8 bases. After removal of 4 bases from V and 5 bases from J, the junction contained 6 bases not matched to a gene. Germline V gives CDR1 SGDLS, CDR2 YYNGEE. The CDR3 covers 14 residues. CDR3 sequence: CASSPWAGGDTQYF. CDR3 in DNA: TGTGCCAGCAGCCCCTGGGCGGGAGGAGATACGCAGTATTTT.

V is TRBV28 and J is TRBJ1-2, with 11 bases lining up with TRBD1. This CDR3 is built from 14 residues. Germline V gives CDR1 MDHEN, CDR2 SYDVKM. After removal of 6 bases from V and 7 bases from J, the junction contained 7 bases not matched to a gene. Here the CDR3 reads CASSDSGTGGGYTF. The CDR3 nucleotides read TGTGCCAGCAGCGACTCCGGGACAGGGGGTGGCTACACCTTC.

V and J are TRBV2 and TRBJ1-1, with D unresolved. The CDR3 runs to 13 residues. Germline V gene sequence: CDR1 SNHLY, CDR2 FYNNEI. The V end was cut by 8 bases, the J end by 6 bases, with 16 bases between. CDR3 in amino acids: CASGRTGSAEAFF. The CDR3 DNA follows: TGTGCCAGCGGGAGGACGGGGAGCGCTGAAGCTTTCTTT.

This clonotype was recorded a few times. This chain joins TRBV7-9 and TRBJ1-2, with 12 bases aligning to TRBD1. The J segment lost 7 bases and the V segment lost 5 bases, leaving 8 bases of the junction unmatched. CDR1 is SEHNR and CDR2 is FQNEAQ in the germline V gene (reference sequence). This CDR3 contains 15 residues. CDR3 protein: CASSQGQGARSGYTF. DNA for the CDR3: TGTGCCAGCAGCCAGGGACAGGGGGCGCGAAGTGGCTACACCTTC.

This clonotype showed up many times. This sequence joins TRBV3-1 and TRBJ2-1, with D possibly TRBD2 on 6 matching bases. This CDR3 has 15 residues. CDR1 and CDR2 from the germline V gene are LGHDT and YNNKEL (reference sequence). The V end lost 2 bases, the J end lost 4 bases, and 12 bases lay between the germline ends. CDR3 residues: CASSQKQSGYNEQFF. The CDR3 bases are TGTGCCAGCAGCCAAAAACAGAGCGGGTACAATGAGCAGTTCTTC.

The V gene is TRBV20-1, the J gene TRBJ1-2, with 10 bases fitting TRBD1. The ends lost 3 bases at V and 6 bases at J; junction bases unmatched: 13. From germline, CDR1 is DFQATT and CDR2 SNEGSKA (reference sequence). CDR3 length equals 16 residues. CDR3 protein: CSASRTGGISTDGYTF. In DNA form, the CDR3 reads TGCAGTGCTAGTCGGACAGGGGGTATCTCTACTGATGGCTACACCTTC.

The chain employs TRBV20-1 and TRBJ2-7, with a weak D call TRBD2 (6 bases). The germline CDR1 and CDR2 sequences are DFQATT and SNEGSKA (reference sequence). The CDR3 loop spans 13 amino acids. V gave up 6 bases and J gave up 2 bases, with 14 bases separating them. The CDR3 region is CSAPRTTAYEQYF. The DNA of the CDR3 is TGCAGTGCCCCACGGACTACAGCCTACGAGCAGTACTTC.

In its sample, this clonotype was seen a few times. The genes are TRBV12-3 or TRBV12-4 and TRBJ2-7, with D possibly matching TRBD2 (5 bases). This CDR3 is 17 amino acids long. V was pared by 1 base and J by 0 bases, with 16 bases between. The CDR3 loop reads CASSLVSQTDYSYEQYF. The CDR3 DNA is TGTGCCAGCAGTTTAGTCAGCCAGACTGACTACTCCTACGAGCAGTACTTC.

The chain carries TRBV10-3 and TRBJ2-1; 9 bases are a match to TRBD2. The V segment lost 2 bases and the J segment 7 bases; nucleotides outside the gene matches: 18. The germline V gene has CDR1 ENHRY and CDR2 SYGVKD. The CDR3 length is 19 residues. The CDR3 spells CAISERAGGNRLSGNEQFF. The CDR3 nucleotides are TGTGCCATCAGTGAGCGGGCGGGGGGGAATCGCCTCTCTGGAAATGAGCAGTTCTTC.

The J gene is TRBJ2-3, the V gene TRBV2; no clear D. The ends were cut back, 11 bases at V and 2 bases at J, with 17 bases in the middle. The germline CDR1 and CDR2 sequences are SNHLY and FYNNEI. The CDR3 loop spans 14 amino acids. The CDR3 loop is CAGTKGRITDTQYF. CDR3 DNA sequence: TGTGCCGGCACTAAAGGCAGGATCACAGATACGCAGTATTTT.

This clonotype occurred a few times. In DNA form, the CDR3 reads TGCGCCAGCAGCAGGACAGGGGGCAAGCAGTTCTTC. Translation: CASSRTGGKQFF. The rearrangement uses TRBV5-1 and TRBJ2-1; TRBD1 aligns across 11 bases. Germline CDR1 and CDR2: SGHRS and YFSETQ. Germline trimming cut 4 bases from V and 11 bases from J; bases unmatched to any gene: 2. The CDR3 loop spans 12 amino acids.

In its sample, this clonotype was seen a few times. The chain joins TRBV12-3 or TRBV12-4 to TRBJ1-5; no reliable D call. V was clipped by 5 bases and J by 0 bases, with 8 bases between them. CDR3 length: 14 amino acids. The CDR3 sequence is CASSGANSNQPQHF. Here the CDR3 DNA reads TGTGCCAGCAGTGGTGCTAATAGCAATCAGCCCCAGCATTTT.

The rearrangement joins TRBV27 to TRBJ2-3; TRBD2 is a possible D gene (7 bases). The CDR3 contains 15 residues. In germline, CDR1 is MNHEY, CDR2 SMNVEV (reference sequence). The V and J ends lost 7 bases and 7 bases respectively, with 21 bases between them. In nucleotides, the CDR3 is TGTGCCAGCACCCATCGAGGGGGGGGTGGTAATACGCAGTATTTT. Its translation is CASTHRGGGGNTQYF.

V usage is TRBV27 and J usage is TRBJ2-3, with a possible D match to TRBD2 (6 bases). Deletions cut 4 bases from V and 4 bases from J, with 12 bases between. Germline CDR1 reads MNHEY; CDR2 reads SMNVEV (reference sequence). CDR3 length: 14 residues. As DNA, the CDR3 is TGTGCCAGCAGTTCACCGACTAGTGCAGATACGCAGTATTTT. Translating it yields CASSSPTSADTQYF.

V gene TRBV5-1 combines with J gene TRBJ2-1; 14 bases agree with TRBD2. In germline, CDR1 is SGHRS, CDR2 YFSETQ. The trim removed 5 bases at V and 5 bases at J, leaving 6 bases unmatched. There are 16 residues in the CDR3. The CDR3 DNA reads TGCGCCAGCAGACAAGGACTAGCGGGAGGTGACAATGAGCAGTTCTTC. The encoded protein is CASRQGLAGGDNEQFF.

This clonotype came up many times. This chain connects TRBV28 to TRBJ2-6; D unresolved. This CDR3 contains 15 residues. From germline, CDR1 is MDHEN and CDR2 SYDVKM. V shed 1 base and J shed 3 bases, with 7 bases lying between them. CDR3 in amino acids: CASSLYGDGANVLTF. In DNA form, the CDR3 reads TGTGCCAGCAGTTTATATGGGGATGGGGCCAACGTCCTGACTTTC.

This clonotype turned up a few times. The gene calls are TRBV10-3 and TRBJ2-3; TRBD2 might be the D (5 bases). V was clipped by 4 bases and J by 6 bases, with 14 bases between them. The germline CDR1 and CDR2 sequences are ENHRY and SYGVKD. This CDR3 is 14 amino acids long. The CDR3 region is CAISVGDSSDTQYF. CDR3 nucleotides: TGTGCCATCAGTGTGGGAGATTCCTCGGATACGCAGTATTTT.

In DNA form, the CDR3 reads TGTGCCACCAGGCCAGGACAGAAAGAGACCCAGTACTTC. Translated, it gives CATRPGQKETQYF. V usage is TRBV10-3 and J usage is TRBJ2-5; possibly TRBD1 for D (6 bases). The germline CDR1 and CDR2 sequences are ENHRY and SYGVKD. The germline V and J ends were trimmed by 10 bases and 3 bases, with 15 bases remaining between them. CDR3 length: 13 residues.

The chain combines TRBV4-1 with TRBJ1-1; the D is unclear. Trimming stripped 3 bases from V and 7 bases from J, with 9 bases between. Germline V CDR1 and CDR2: MGHRA, YSYEKL. The CDR3 has 12 amino acids. CDR3 residues: CASSHLRNEAFF. CDR3 nucleotide sequence: TGCGCCAGCAGCCATTTAAGGAATGAAGCTTTCTTT.

This chain links TRBV9 with TRBJ2-3; D gene ambiguous. V lost 0 bases and J 4 bases, leaving 9 bases between the germline ends. The CDR3 is made up of 14 amino acids. Germline CDR1 is SGDLS and CDR2 is YYNGEE. Here the CDR3 reads CASSVDWGSDTQYF. CDR3 sequence (DNA): TGTGCCAGCAGCGTAGATTGGGGATCAGATACGCAGTATTTT. The variable domain in full, completed from reference TRBV9 and TRBJ2-3, reads DSGVTQTPKHLITATGQRVTLRCSPRSGDLSVYWYQQSLDQGLQFLIQYYNGEERAKGNILERFSAQQFPDLHSELNLSSLELGDSALYFCASSVDWGSDTQYFGPGTRLTVL.

J is TRBJ2-7 and V is TRBV20-1; the D gene is possibly TRBD1 (6 bases). Trimming shortened V by 2 bases and J by 4 bases, and 15 bases separated the two germline ends. The length of the CDR3 is 14 residues. CDR1 DFQATT and CDR2 SNEGSKA come from the germline V gene (reference sequence). CDR3 DNA: TGCAGTGCTAGAACTTACAGGGATTTTTACGAGCAGTACTTC. Its protein is CSARTYRDFYEQYF.

The gene calls are TRBV5-5 and TRBJ2-7; D uncertain. The V gene lost 3 bases and the J gene lost 7 bases, with 17 bases spanning the gap. The CDR3 is 14 amino acids. Germline V CDR1 and CDR2: SGHKS, YYEKEE (reference sequence). The CDR3, as DNA: TGTGCCAGCAGCTGGACCTTCCCCCCCCTGGAGCAGTACTTC. This sequence encodes CASSWTFPPLEQYF.

This clonotype was counted only a few times. The rearrangement uses TRBV7-2 and TRBJ2-3; no definite D call. The CDR3 spans 12 residues. Per germline, CDR1 SGHTA and CDR2 FQGNSA. V was pared by 4 bases and J by 4 bases, with 6 bases between. CDR3 sequence reads: CASSSAADTQYF. The CDR3 DNA reads TGTGCCAGCAGCTCGGCAGCAGATACGCAGTATTTT. The full variable domain, in which reference TRBV7-2 and TRBJ2-3 provide the parts outside the CDR3, is GAGVSQSPSNKVTEKGKDVELRCDPISGHTALYWYRQSLGQGLEFLIYFQGNSAPDKSGLPSDRFSAERTGGSVSTLTIQRTQQEDSAVYLCASSSAADTQYFGPGTRLTVL.

The CDR3 DNA follows: TGTGCCAGCAGCCCCCACGCCCGTAGCGGGGGGCCAGATACGCAGTATTTT. This gives the protein CASSPHARSGGPDTQYF. This chain connects TRBV3-1 to TRBJ2-3, with 10 bases lining up with TRBD2. This CDR3 comprises 17 residues. V dropped 4 bases and J dropped 4; count of bases not matched to a gene: 11. Germline V CDR1 and CDR2: LGHDT, YNNKEL (reference sequence).

The chain couples TRBV6-5 to TRBJ1-1, with 10 bases lining up with TRBD1. The CDR3 consists of 18 residues. Germline V gene sequence: CDR1 MNHEY, CDR2 SVGAGI. Trimming took 0 bases from V and 6 from J; bases not matched to a gene: 13. The CDR3 sequence is CASSYSKADRGFMPEAFF. CDR3 DNA: TGTGCCAGCAGTTACTCGAAGGCGGACAGGGGGTTCATGCCTGAAGCTTTCTTT.

This chain connects TRBV5-1 to TRBJ2-6, with no clear D. The CDR3 totals 13 residues. The germline gives CDR1 SGHRS, CDR2 YFSETQ. V was trimmed by 2 bases and J by 12 bases, leaving 12 bases between them. The CDR3 is CASSLFQASVLTF. DNA for the CDR3: TGCGCCAGCAGCTTATTCCAGGCTTCCGTCCTGACTTTC.

J is TRBJ1-1 and V is TRBV3-1; D gene unclear. Germline loops: CDR1 LGHDT, CDR2 YNNKEL (reference sequence). The germline V and J ends were trimmed by 4 bases and 0 bases, with 12 bases remaining between them. There are 15 residues in the CDR3. The DNA for the CDR3 is TGTGCCAGCAGCCCCCGGGAGGCCTTGAACACTGAAGCTTTCTTT. It specifies CASSPREALNTEAFF.

This clonotype was recorded a few times. The V and J genes are TRBV5-5 and TRBJ2-2, with a tentative D call TRBD1 (6 bases). V gave up 2 bases and J gave up 5 bases, with 19 bases separating them. Germline V gene sequence: CDR1 SGHKS, CDR2 YYEKEE (reference sequence). This CDR3 has 17 amino acids. The CDR3: CASSLTVRQGPTGELFF. CDR3 nucleotide sequence: TGTGCCAGCAGCTTAACTGTGCGGCAGGGGCCAACCGGGGAGCTGTTTTTT. The full variable domain, in which reference TRBV5-5 and TRBJ2-2 provide the parts outside the CDR3, is DAGVTQSPTHLIKTRGQQVTLRCSPISGHKSVSWYQQVLGQGPQFIFQYYEKEERGRGNFPDRFSARQFPNYSSELNVNALLLGDSALYLCASSLTVRQGPTGELFFGEGSRLTVL.

The table lists this clonotype with a few counts. V gene TRBV7-9 combines with J gene TRBJ1-2; no clear D gene. Germline V gene sequence: CDR1 SEHNR, CDR2 FQNEAQ (reference sequence). With 2 bases removed from V and 4 bases from J, the gap between germline ends came to 8 bases. There are 13 residues in the CDR3. CDR3 coding DNA: TGTGCCAGCAGCTTATCCGGGCTCTATGGCTACACCTTC. Its translation is CASSLSGLYGYTF.

On this clonotype itself: One end of the junction does not line up with germline, which may come from a read error. The rearrangement uses TRBV5-1 and TRBJ1-4; 7 bases map to TRBD1. The CDR3 has 14 amino acids. Germline CDR1 is SGHRS and CDR2 is YFSETQ. The CDR3 loop reads CASGLQGQGEKLFF. DNA for the CDR3: TGCGCCAGCGGCTTACAGGGGCAGGGGGAAAAACTGTTTTTT.